This is a list of T cell receptor beta chains from one sample in a study of early T cells in non-severe SARS-CoV-2 infection. MiXCR was run by TCRdb on the 5' RACE reads, yielding one entry per CDR3 protein. The sample gives tens of thousands of distinct CDR3 sequences, around 20% of which show up once; over 8% is in the top ten. Specimen: whole blood, collected at baseline. These TCRs come from an adult who was a healthcare worker with PCR-confirmed SARS-CoV-2 infection or an uninfected control (not recorded which). Both conserved end residues are part of each CDR3. A D gene is named only where the DNA matches it firmly. Clone size is given for some rows only: seen once, a few or many times, or a class if the clone is expanded.

v_call: TRBV27; clone_size: .; j_call: TRBJ1-2; d_call: TRBD1; cdr3_aa: CASSRGQVYTF; cdr3_nt: TGTGCCAGCAGTAGAGGACAGGTCTACACCTTC
v_call: TRBV28; clone_size: .; j_call: TRBJ2-7; d_call: .; cdr3_aa: CASSWGSSYEQYF; cdr3_nt: TGTGCCAGCAGCTGGGGCAGTTCCTACGAGCAGTACTTC
v_call: TRBV7-9; clone_size: .; j_call: TRBJ1-5; d_call: .; cdr3_aa: CASSLANSNQPQHF; cdr3_nt: TGTGCCAGCAGCTTAGCCAATAGCAATCAGCCCCAGCATTTT
v_call: TRBV20-1; clone_size: .; j_call: TRBJ2-5; d_call: TRBD2; cdr3_aa: CSAIERESRGETQYF; cdr3_nt: TGCAGTGCTATTGAGCGGGAGTCAAGAGGAGAGACCCAGTACTTC
v_call: TRBV6-2/TRBV6-3; clone_size: .; j_call: TRBJ2-7; d_call: TRBD1; cdr3_aa: CASSQPSRQGPYF; cdr3_nt: TGTGCCAGCAGCCAACCCAGCCGACAGGGTCCGTACTTC
v_call: TRBV24-1; clone_size: few; j_call: TRBJ2-6; d_call: .; cdr3_aa: CATSDLAEVSGANVLTF; cdr3_nt: TGTGCCACCAGTGATCTAGCTGAGGTCTCTGGGGCCAACGTCCTGACTTTC
v_call: TRBV2; clone_size: .; j_call: TRBJ2-5; d_call: .; cdr3_aa: CASAEETQYF; cdr3_nt: TGTGCCAGCGCAGAAGAGACCCAGTACTTC
v_call: TRBV18; clone_size: .; j_call: TRBJ2-3; d_call: TRBD1; cdr3_aa: CASSVGQDGTDTQYF; cdr3_nt: TGTGCCAGCTCAGTCGGACAGGACGGCACAGATACGCAGTATTTT
v_call: TRBV5-1; clone_size: .; j_call: TRBJ1-2; d_call: .; cdr3_aa: CASSLRTGLGYTF; cdr3_nt: TGCGCCAGCAGCCTACGCACAGGTCTTGGCTACACCTTC
v_call: TRBV25-1; clone_size: .; j_call: TRBJ2-3; d_call: .; cdr3_aa: CASSFDSTDTQYF; cdr3_nt: TGTGCCAGCAGTTTTGACAGCACAGATACGCAGTATTTT
v_call: TRBV20-1; clone_size: few; j_call: TRBJ2-7; d_call: TRBD1; cdr3_aa: CSAPRPGTGLRTTYEQYF; cdr3_nt: TGCAGTGCGCCTCGACCCGGGACAGGGCTTCGGACTACCTACGAGCAGTACTTC
v_call: TRBV7-2; clone_size: many; j_call: TRBJ1-6; d_call: .; cdr3_aa: CASSLGSVNSPLHF; cdr3_nt: TGTGCCAGCAGCTTAGGGTCCGTGAATTCACCCCTCCACTTT
v_call: TRBV3-1; clone_size: .; j_call: TRBJ2-1; d_call: .; cdr3_aa: CASSYGANNEQFF; cdr3_nt: TGTGCCAGCAGTTACGGAGCCAACAATGAGCAGTTCTTC